What follows are 4 T cell receptor beta chains derived from one specimen sequenced in a study of blood T cell repertoires in COVID-19. Libraries were prepared by immunoSEQ multiplex PCR; TCRdb keeps only in-frame clonotypes and omits some of them. The data contain some 61,000 clones, 89% of them singletons. The source material was peripheral blood. The receptors derive from a man aged 55 to 69 with acute or convalescent COVID-19.

This clone was counted once. The chain joins TRBV19 to TRBJ2-5, with D tentatively TRBD2 (5 bases). There are 12 residues in the CDR3. Germline CDR1 reads LNHDA; CDR2 reads SQIVND (reference sequence). V was pared by 6 bases and J by 9 bases, with 14 bases between. The CDR3 coding sequence is TGTGCCAGTAGCACGGGGAGCGGCTCCCAGTACTTC. As protein: CASSTGSGSQYF.

The chain carries TRBV12-3 or TRBV12-4 and TRBJ1-2, with D maybe TRBD1 (6 bases). The V and J ends lost 1 base and 8 bases respectively, with 11 bases between them. This CDR3 has 13 amino acids. The CDR3 protein is CASSLVRGEGYTF. In DNA, the CDR3 is TGTGCCAGCAGTTTAGTCAGGGGAGAAGGCTACACCTTC.

The chain links TRBV11-3 to TRBJ2-7; D perhaps matches TRBD2 (5 bases). This CDR3 has 13 amino acids. Germline V gene data show CDR1 as SGHNT and CDR2 as YENEEA. The ends were cut back, 6 bases at V and 1 base at J, with 10 bases in the middle. As DNA, the CDR3 is TGTGCCAGCAGTCTCCCGGGGTCCTACGAGCAGTACTTC. It codes for CASSLPGSYEQYF.

The rearrangement joins TRBV19 to TRBJ1-3; D gene ambiguous. In germline, CDR1 is LNHDA, CDR2 SQIVND (reference sequence). Trimming removed 8 bases from V and 3 bases from J, with 5 bases in between. There are 11 residues in the CDR3. The CDR3 DNA is TGTGCCAGTCGGAGTGGAAACACCATATATTTT. Encoded protein: CASRSGNTIYF.